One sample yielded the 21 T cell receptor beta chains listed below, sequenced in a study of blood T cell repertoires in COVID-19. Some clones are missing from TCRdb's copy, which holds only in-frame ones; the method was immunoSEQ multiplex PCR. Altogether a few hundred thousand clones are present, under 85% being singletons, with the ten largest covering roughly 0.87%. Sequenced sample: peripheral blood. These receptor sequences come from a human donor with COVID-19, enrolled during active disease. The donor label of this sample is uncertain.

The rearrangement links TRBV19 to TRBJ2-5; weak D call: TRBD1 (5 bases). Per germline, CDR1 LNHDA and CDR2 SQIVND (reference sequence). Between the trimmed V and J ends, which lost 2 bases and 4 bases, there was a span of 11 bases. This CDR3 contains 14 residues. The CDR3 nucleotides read TGTGCCAGTAGTATACAGGGTATCCCAGAGACCCAGTACTTC. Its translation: CASSIQGIPETQYF.

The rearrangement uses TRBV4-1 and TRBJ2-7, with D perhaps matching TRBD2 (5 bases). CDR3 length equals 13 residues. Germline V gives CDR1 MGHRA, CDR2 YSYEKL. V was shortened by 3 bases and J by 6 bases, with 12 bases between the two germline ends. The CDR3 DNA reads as TGCGCCAGCAGCCACAGACTATTTACCGAGCAGTACTTC. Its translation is CASSHRLFTEQYF.

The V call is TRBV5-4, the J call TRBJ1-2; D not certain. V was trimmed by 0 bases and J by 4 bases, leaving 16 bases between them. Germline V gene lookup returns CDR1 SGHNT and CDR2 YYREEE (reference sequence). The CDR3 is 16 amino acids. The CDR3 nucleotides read TGTGCCAGCAGCTTGGCTGCCGTCCCCGAGGCCTATGGCTACACCTTC. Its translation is CASSLAAVPEAYGYTF.

The CDR3 DNA reads as TGTGCCAGCAGCAGCTGGGGAGGGTCCTATTCCTACGAGCAGTACTTC. The encoded protein is CASSSWGGSYSYEQYF. This chain connects TRBV28 to TRBJ2-7, with 7 bases that match TRBD2. The CDR3 is made up of 16 amino acids. CDR1 is MDHEN, CDR2 SYDVKM, per germline. J was trimmed by 1 base and V by 6 bases; bases with no gene match: 12.

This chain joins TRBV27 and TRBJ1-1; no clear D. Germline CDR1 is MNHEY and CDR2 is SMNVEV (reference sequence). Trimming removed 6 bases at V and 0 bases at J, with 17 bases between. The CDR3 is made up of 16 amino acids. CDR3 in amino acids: CASRLLSSLLNTEAFF. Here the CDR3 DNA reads TGTGCCAGCAGGTTACTAAGCTCCCTGTTGAACACTGAAGCTTTCTTT.

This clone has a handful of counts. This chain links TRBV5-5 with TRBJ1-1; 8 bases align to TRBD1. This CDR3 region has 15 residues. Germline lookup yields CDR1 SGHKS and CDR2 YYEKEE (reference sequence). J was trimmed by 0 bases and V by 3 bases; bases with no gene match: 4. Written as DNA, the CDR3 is TGTGCCAGCAGCTCCAACAGGGGGTTGAACACTGAAGCTTTCTTT. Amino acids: CASSSNRGLNTEAFF.

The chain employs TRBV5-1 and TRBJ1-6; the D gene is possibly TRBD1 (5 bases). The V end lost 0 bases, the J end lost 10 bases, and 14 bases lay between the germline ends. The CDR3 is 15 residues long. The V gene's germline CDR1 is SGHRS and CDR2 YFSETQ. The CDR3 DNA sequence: TGCGCCAGCAGCTTGGAGGTCAGGGTAGGGTCACCCCTCCACTTT. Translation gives CASSLEVRVGSPLHF.

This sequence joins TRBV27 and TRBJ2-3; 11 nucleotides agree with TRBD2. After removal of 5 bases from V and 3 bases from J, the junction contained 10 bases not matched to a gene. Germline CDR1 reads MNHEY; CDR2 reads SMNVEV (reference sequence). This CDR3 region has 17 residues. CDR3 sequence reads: CASSLIPTSGTTDTQYF. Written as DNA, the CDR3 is TGTGCCAGCAGTCTCATACCGACTAGCGGGACGACAGATACGCAGTATTTT.

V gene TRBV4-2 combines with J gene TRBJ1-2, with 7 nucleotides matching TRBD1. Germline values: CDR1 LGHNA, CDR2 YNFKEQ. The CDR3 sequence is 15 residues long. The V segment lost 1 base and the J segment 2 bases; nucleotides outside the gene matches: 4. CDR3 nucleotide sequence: TGTGCCAGCAGCCAAGGAAGGGGGCAGAACTATGGCTACACCTTC. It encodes CASSQGRGQNYGYTF.

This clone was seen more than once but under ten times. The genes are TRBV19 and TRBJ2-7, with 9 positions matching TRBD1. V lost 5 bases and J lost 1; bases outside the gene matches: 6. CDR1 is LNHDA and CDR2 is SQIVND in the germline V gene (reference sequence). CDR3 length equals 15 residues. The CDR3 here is CASSRLGQGSYEQYF. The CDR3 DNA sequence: TGTGCCAGTAGTCGTCTAGGACAGGGGTCCTACGAGCAGTACTTC.

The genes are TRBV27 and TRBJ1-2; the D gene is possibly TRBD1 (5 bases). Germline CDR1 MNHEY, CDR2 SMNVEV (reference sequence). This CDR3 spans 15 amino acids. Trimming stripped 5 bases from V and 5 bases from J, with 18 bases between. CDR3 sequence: CASSGAGRALYGYTF. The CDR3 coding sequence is TGTGCCAGCAGTGGAGCGGGACGGGCCCTTTATGGCTACACCTTC.

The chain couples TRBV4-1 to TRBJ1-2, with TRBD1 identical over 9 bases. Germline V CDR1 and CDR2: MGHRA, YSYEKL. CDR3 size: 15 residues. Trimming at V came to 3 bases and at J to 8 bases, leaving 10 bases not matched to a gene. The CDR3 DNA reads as TGCGCCAGCAGCCATGAGATCGGGACAGGGAAAGGCTACACCTTC. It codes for CASSHEIGTGKGYTF.

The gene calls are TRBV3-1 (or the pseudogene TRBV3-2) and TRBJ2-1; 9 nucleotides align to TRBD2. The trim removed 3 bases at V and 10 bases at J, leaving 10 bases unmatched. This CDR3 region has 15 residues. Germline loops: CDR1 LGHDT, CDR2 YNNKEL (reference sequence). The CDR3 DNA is TGTGCCAGCAGCCAGGGGCTAGCGGGAATGAGGGAGCAGTTCTTC. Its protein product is CASSQGLAGMREQFF.

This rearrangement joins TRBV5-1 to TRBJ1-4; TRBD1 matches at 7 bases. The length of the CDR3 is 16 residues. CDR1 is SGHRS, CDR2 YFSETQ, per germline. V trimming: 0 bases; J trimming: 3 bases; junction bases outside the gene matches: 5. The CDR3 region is CASSLARTGPNEKLFF. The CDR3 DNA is TGCGCCAGCAGCTTGGCCCGGACAGGTCCTAATGAAAAACTGTTTTTT.

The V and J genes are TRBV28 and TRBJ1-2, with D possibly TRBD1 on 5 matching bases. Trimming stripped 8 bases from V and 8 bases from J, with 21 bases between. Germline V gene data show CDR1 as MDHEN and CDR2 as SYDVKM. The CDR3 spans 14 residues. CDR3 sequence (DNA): TGTGCCAGCCGAACCACCCTCGGGGGAACGGGCTACACCTTC. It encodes CASRTTLGGTGYTF.

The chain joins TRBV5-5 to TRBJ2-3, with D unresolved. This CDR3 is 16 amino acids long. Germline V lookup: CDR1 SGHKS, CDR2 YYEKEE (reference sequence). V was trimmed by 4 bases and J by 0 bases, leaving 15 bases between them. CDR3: CASSGMGDSSTDTQYF. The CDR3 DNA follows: TGTGCCAGCAGCGGAATGGGTGACTCTAGCACAGATACGCAGTATTTT.

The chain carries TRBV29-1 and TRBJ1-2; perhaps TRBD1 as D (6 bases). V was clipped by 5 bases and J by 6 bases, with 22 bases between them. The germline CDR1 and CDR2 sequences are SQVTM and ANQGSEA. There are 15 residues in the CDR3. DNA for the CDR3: TGCAGCGTTTCATCGATGACAGGCCCGCCAGATGGCTACACCTTC. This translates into CSVSSMTGPPDGYTF.

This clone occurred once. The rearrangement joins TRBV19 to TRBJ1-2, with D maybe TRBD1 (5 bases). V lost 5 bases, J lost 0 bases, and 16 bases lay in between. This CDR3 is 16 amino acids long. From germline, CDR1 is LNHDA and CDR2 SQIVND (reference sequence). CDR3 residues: CASSSSGRGPNYGYTF. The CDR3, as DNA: TGTGCCAGTAGTTCGTCAGGAAGGGGTCCTAACTATGGCTACACCTTC.

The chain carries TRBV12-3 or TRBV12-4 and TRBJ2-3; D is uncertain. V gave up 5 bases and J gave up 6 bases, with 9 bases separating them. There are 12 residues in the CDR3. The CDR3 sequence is CASSLAVDTQYF. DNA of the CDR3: TGTGCCAGCAGTCTTGCGGTGGATACGCAGTATTTT.

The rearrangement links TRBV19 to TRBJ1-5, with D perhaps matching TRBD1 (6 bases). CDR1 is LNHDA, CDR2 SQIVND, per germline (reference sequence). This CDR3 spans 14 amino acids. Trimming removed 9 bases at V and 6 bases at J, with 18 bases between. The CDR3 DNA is TGTGCCAGCGCTACGGACAGTTCGGGTCAGCCCCAGCATTTT. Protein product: CASATDSSGQPQHF. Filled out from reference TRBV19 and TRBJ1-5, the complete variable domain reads DGGITQSPKYLFRKEGQNVTLSCEQNLNHDAMYWYRQDPGQGLRLIYYSQIVNDFQKGDIAEGYSVSREKKESFPLTVTSAQKNPTAFYLCASATDSSGQPQHFGDGTRLSIL.

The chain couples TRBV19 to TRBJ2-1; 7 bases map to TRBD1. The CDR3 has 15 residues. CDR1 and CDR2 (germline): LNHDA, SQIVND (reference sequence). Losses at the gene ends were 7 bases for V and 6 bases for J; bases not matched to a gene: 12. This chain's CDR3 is CASTDRGTALNEQFF. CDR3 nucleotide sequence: TGTGCCAGTACTGATAGGGGGACAGCTCTCAATGAGCAGTTCTTC.